These 25 T cell receptor beta chains originate from one sample sequenced in a study of cytomegalovirus exposure and HLA in healthy donors. The study ran its PCR with 60 Vbeta and 13 Jbeta primers. This table comes from immunoSEQ multiplex PCR, and its TCRdb copy is limited to in-frame clones, with some not included. The table has fewer than 250,000 clones, 80% to 90% seen once. Sequencing used PBMCs. The receptors were sampled from a man aged 30 to 39 in good health and CMV-seronegative.

Notes on this clone: The germline gene is not matched at one end of the junction; a read error may be the cause. The rearrangement joins TRBV7-9 to TRBJ2-7; TRBD2 aligns across 10 bases. The CDR3 sequence is 17 residues long. Germline V gene lookup returns CDR1 SEHNR and CDR2 FQNEAQ (reference sequence). CDR3 DNA sequence: TGTTCCAGCAGCCCCCAGGCCTCGGCTAGCGGGGGCTACGAGCAGTACTTC. Translation: CSSSPQASASGGYEQYF. The full variable domain, in which reference TRBV7-9 and TRBJ2-7 provide the parts outside the CDR3, is DTGVSQNPRHKITKRGQNVTFRCDPISEHNRLYWYRQTLGQGPEFLTYFQNEAQLEKSRLLSDRFSAERPKGSFSTLEIQRTEQGDSAMYLCSSSPQASASGGYEQYFGPGTRLTVT.

V and J are TRBV28 and TRBJ2-3; TRBD2 matches 13 bases. The V gene's germline CDR1 is MDHEN and CDR2 SYDVKM. V dropped 6 bases and J dropped 3; count of bases not matched to a gene: 6. The CDR3 has 16 residues. The CDR3 loop is CASRPLAGGQTDTQYF. The CDR3 nucleotides read TGTGCCAGCAGACCACTAGCGGGGGGGCAGACAGATACGCAGTATTTT.

V is TRBV10-3 and J is TRBJ2-7, with D perhaps matching TRBD2 (6 bases). This CDR3 has 13 residues. CDR1 is ENHRY, CDR2 SYGVKD, per germline. V gave up 6 bases and J gave up 3 bases, with 12 bases separating them. The CDR3 sequence is CAISPGEYYEQYF. The DNA of the CDR3 is TGTGCCATCAGCCCGGGGGAGTACTACGAGCAGTACTTC.

The rearrangement links TRBV30 to TRBJ2-1; tentative D call: TRBD2 (7 bases). The CDR3 is made up of 15 amino acids. CDR1 and CDR2 from the germline V gene are GTSNPN and SVGIG (reference sequence). The V and J ends lost 0 bases and 4 bases respectively, with 13 bases between them. Here the CDR3 reads CAWSVKRDKYNEQFF. CDR3 DNA: TGTGCCTGGAGTGTGAAGCGGGACAAGTACAATGAGCAGTTCTTC.

The CDR3: CASSSGTVNTGELFF. CDR3 sequence (DNA): TGTGCCAGCAGCTCCGGGACAGTGAACACCGGGGAGCTGTTTTTT. This rearrangement joins TRBV28 to TRBJ2-2, with TRBD1 matching over 7 bases. V lost 6 bases, J lost 1 base, and 5 bases stayed unmatched. This CDR3 has 15 residues. Germline CDR1 and CDR2: MDHEN and SYDVKM.

This clone has a handful of counts. The chain joins TRBV5-1 to TRBJ1-1, with D possibly being TRBD1 (6 bases). The germline CDR1 and CDR2 sequences are SGHRS and YFSETQ. V gave up 0 bases and J gave up 2 bases, with 11 bases separating them. CDR3 length: 15 amino acids. The CDR3 protein is CASSLVSGGNTEAFF. Here the CDR3 DNA reads TGCGCCAGCAGCTTGGTGTCGGGGGGCAACACTGAAGCTTTCTTT.

This clone was observed once. The gene calls are TRBV5-1 and TRBJ1-2; perhaps TRBD1 as D (6 bases). This CDR3 spans 13 amino acids. Germline CDR1 SGHRS, CDR2 YFSETQ. V was shortened by 1 base and J by 6 bases, with 10 bases between the two germline ends. CDR3 sequence (DNA): TGCGCCAGCAGCTTGATGGGGGCGGATGGCTACACCTTC. Encoded protein: CASSLMGADGYTF.

The chain couples TRBV14 to TRBJ1-1; D is possibly TRBD1 (6 bases). Deletions cut 5 bases from V and 1 base from J, with 14 bases between. Germline V gene lookup returns CDR1 SGHDN and CDR2 FVKESK. This CDR3 is 15 amino acids long. CDR3 nucleotides: TGTGCCAGCAGCTCGCAGGGACATAAGAACACTGAAGCTTTCTTT. This sequence encodes CASSSQGHKNTEAFF.

V is TRBV18 and J is TRBJ1-4; 7 positions agree with TRBD1. Germline loops: CDR1 KGHSH, CDR2 LQKENI. This CDR3 is 16 amino acids long. V trimming: 4 bases; J trimming: 5 bases; junction bases outside the gene matches: 10. CDR3 residues: CASSQTRTGSNEKLFF. The DNA of the CDR3 is TGTGCCAGCTCACAGACCCGGACAGGCAGCAATGAAAAACTGTTTTTT.

The rearrangement uses TRBV19 and TRBJ1-1, with D uncertain. V shed 3 bases and J shed 7 bases, with 12 bases lying between them. The CDR3 extends over 13 amino acids. The germline V gene has CDR1 LNHDA and CDR2 SQIVND (reference sequence). The CDR3 reads CASSMGGQLEAFF. The CDR3 DNA sequence: TGTGCCAGTAGTATGGGAGGCCAGCTTGAAGCTTTCTTT.

The rearrangement uses TRBV9 and TRBJ1-4; no firm D call. Germline CDR1 SGDLS, CDR2 YYNGEE. The CDR3 covers 15 residues. V lost 3 bases, J lost 0 bases, and 9 bases lay in between. This CDR3 is CASSAVGATNEKLFF. CDR3 bases: TGTGCCAGCAGCGCCGTGGGAGCAACTAATGAAAAACTGTTTTTT.

This clone has a handful of counts. The chain carries TRBV28 and TRBJ2-7; TRBD2 agrees at 8 bases. V trimming: 2 bases; J trimming: 8 bases; junction bases outside the gene matches: 5. The CDR3 consists of 13 residues. Germline loops: CDR1 MDHEN, CDR2 SYDVKM. CDR3 coding DNA: TGTGCCAGCAGTTTAGGACTAGCAGCCCAGCAGTACTTC. Amino acids: CASSLGLAAQQYF.

CDR3 loop: CASRLRIYGYTF. The CDR3 nucleotides read TGTGCCAGCAGACTAAGGATCTATGGCTACACCTTC. This chain connects TRBV2 to TRBJ1-2; no clear D. The CDR3 totals 12 residues. The V end was cut by 6 bases, the J end by 4 bases, with 9 bases between. CDR1 is SNHLY, CDR2 FYNNEI, per germline.

This clone was recorded only once. V and J are TRBV19 and TRBJ2-1, with a tentative D call TRBD2 (6 bases). This CDR3 spans 15 amino acids. Trimming cost V 2 bases and J 2 bases, with 10 bases left between them. CDR1 is LNHDA, CDR2 SQIVND, per germline (reference sequence). DNA of the CDR3: TGTGCCAGTAGTATAAGCGGGTACACCTACAATGAGCAGTTCTTC. Protein: CASSISGYTYNEQFF.

This chain uses TRBV28 with TRBJ1-3; D is ambiguous. Between the trimmed V and J ends, which lost 10 bases and 3 bases, there was a span of 13 bases. Germline V CDR1 and CDR2: MDHEN, SYDVKM. CDR3 length equals 13 residues. In DNA, the CDR3 is TGTGCCACCCATGGAGGTGTTGGAAACACCATATATTTT. Protein product: CATHGGVGNTIYF.

This rearrangement joins TRBV5-1 to TRBJ2-1, with TRBD1 identical over 10 bases. Germline CDR1 is SGHRS and CDR2 is YFSETQ. This CDR3 is built from 15 residues. J was trimmed by 8 bases and V by 6 bases; bases with no gene match: 11. CDR3 sequence: CASTPGGQGVYEQFF. CDR3 in DNA: TGCGCCAGCACCCCTGGAGGACAGGGGGTTTATGAGCAGTTCTTC.

This chain links TRBV4-1 with TRBJ2-7; a possible D gene is TRBD1 (6 bases). This CDR3 is 14 amino acids long. Trimming left V 1 base short and J 2 bases short, with 9 bases between. From germline, CDR1 is MGHRA and CDR2 YSYEKL. The CDR3 region is CASSQVTGTYEQYF. The DNA for the CDR3 is TGCGCCAGCAGCCAAGTTACAGGGACCTACGAGCAGTACTTC.

The chain couples TRBV11-2 to TRBJ2-1; D perhaps matches TRBD2 (5 bases). The ends were cut back, 3 bases at V and 5 bases at J, with 8 bases in the middle. The CDR3 runs to 13 residues. Germline values: CDR1 SGHAT, CDR2 FQNNGV. This chain's CDR3 is CASSFGDDNEQFF. CDR3 coding DNA: TGTGCCAGCAGCTTCGGGGATGACAATGAGCAGTTCTTC.

The DNA of the CDR3 is TGTGCCAGCGCTCGCGGATTCTCCTACGAGCAGTACTTC. Protein sequence: CASARGFSYEQYF. This chain joins TRBV27 and TRBJ2-7, with unresolved D. Trimming shortened V by 8 bases and J by 0 bases, and 11 bases separated the two germline ends. Per the germline V gene, CDR1 is MNHEY and CDR2 is SMNVEV (reference sequence). The CDR3 sequence is 13 residues long.

This rearrangement joins TRBV20-1 to TRBJ2-1; D unresolved. Germline V gene sequence: CDR1 DFQATT, CDR2 SNEGSKA (reference sequence). This CDR3 region has 11 residues. V was pared by 3 bases and J by 6 bases, with 6 bases between. The CDR3 nucleotides read TGCAGTGCTAGCTATCCCAATGAGCAGTTCTTC. Protein product: CSASYPNEQFF.

J is TRBJ1-1 and V is TRBV7-8, with D possibly being TRBD1 (6 bases). The germline V gene has CDR1 SGHVS and CDR2 FQNEAQ. V lost 3 bases to trimming and J lost 3 bases, with 11 bases between them. This CDR3 is built from 14 residues. Here the CDR3 reads CASSLGQGYTEAFF. The CDR3 DNA sequence: TGTGCCAGCAGCTTGGGGCAGGGGTACACTGAAGCTTTCTTT.

The chain is built from TRBV4-1 and TRBJ1-1; D unclear. V shed 0 bases and J shed 0 bases, with 11 bases lying between them. This CDR3 has 16 residues. CDR1 MGHRA and CDR2 YSYEKL come from the germline V gene. CDR3 sequence: CASSQDLIRVNTEAFF. Written as DNA, the CDR3 is TGCGCCAGCAGCCAAGATCTTATACGGGTGAACACTGAAGCTTTCTTT.

The chain combines TRBV9 with TRBJ2-2; a weak D match, TRBD2 (6 bases). Germline V gene lookup returns CDR1 SGDLS and CDR2 YYNGEE. V gave up 0 bases and J gave up 0 bases, with 15 bases separating them. The CDR3 length is 18 residues. For the CDR3, the DNA is TGTGCCAGCAGCGTAGATGTGGGGGGACTCTCGAACACCGGGGAGCTGTTTTTT. Protein sequence: CASSVDVGGLSNTGELFF.

The J gene is TRBJ2-3, the V gene TRBV7-9; 11 bases map to TRBD2. The germline CDR1 and CDR2 sequences are SEHNR and FQNEAQ (reference sequence). Trimming took 5 bases from V and 6 from J; bases not matched to a gene: 4. The CDR3 extends over 14 amino acids. The CDR3: CASSPRLAGDTQYF. The CDR3 DNA is TGTGCCAGCAGCCCCCGACTAGCGGGGGATACGCAGTATTTT.

V and J are TRBV6-6 and TRBJ1-1, with D perhaps TRBD1 (6 bases). With 6 bases removed from V and 1 base from J, the gap between germline ends came to 15 bases. This CDR3 is built from 15 residues. Germline assignment: CDR1 MNHNY and CDR2 SVGAGI (reference sequence). The CDR3 DNA reads as TGTGCCAGCAGCATCGGTAGGGGGTGGAACACTGAAGCTTTCTTT. It yields the protein CASSIGRGWNTEAFF.